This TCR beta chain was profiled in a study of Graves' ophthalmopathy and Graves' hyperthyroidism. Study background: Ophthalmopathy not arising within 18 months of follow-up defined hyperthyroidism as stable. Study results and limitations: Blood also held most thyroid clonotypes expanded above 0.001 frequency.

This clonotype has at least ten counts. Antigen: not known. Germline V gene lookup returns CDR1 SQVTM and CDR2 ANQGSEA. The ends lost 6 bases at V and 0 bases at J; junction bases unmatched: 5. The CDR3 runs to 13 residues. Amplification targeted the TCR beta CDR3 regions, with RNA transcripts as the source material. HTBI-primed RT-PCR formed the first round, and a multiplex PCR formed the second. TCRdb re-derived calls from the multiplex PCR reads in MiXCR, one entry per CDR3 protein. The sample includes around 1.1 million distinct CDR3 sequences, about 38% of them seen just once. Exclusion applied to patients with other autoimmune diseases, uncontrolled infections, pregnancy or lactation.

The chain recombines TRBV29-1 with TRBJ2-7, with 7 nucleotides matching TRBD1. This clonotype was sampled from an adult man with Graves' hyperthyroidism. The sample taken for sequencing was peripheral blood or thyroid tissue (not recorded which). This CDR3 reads CSVKGQLSYEQYF. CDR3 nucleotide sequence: TGCAGCGTCAAGGGACAGCTCTCCTACGAGCAGTACTTC.